These 26 T cell receptor beta chains were all obtained from the same sample, sequenced in a study of cytomegalovirus exposure and HLA in healthy donors. Sequencing was performed with immunoSEQ multiplex PCR; in TCRdb, only in-frame clones are kept and a portion is missing. The sample includes 60,000 to 70,000 clones, almost 95% of them seen just once. The sample consisted of PBMCs. The receptors were sampled from a man aged 18 to 29 in good health and CMV-seropositive.

The rearrangement links TRBV25-1 to TRBJ2-1; perhaps TRBD1 as D (6 bases). The CDR3 length is 13 residues. Germline-derived CDR1 and CDR2 are MGHDK and SYGVNS. Deletions cut 4 bases from V and 7 bases from J, with 11 bases between. The CDR3 spells CASSVTGTNEQFF. Here the CDR3 DNA reads TGTGCCAGCAGTGTTACCGGGACAAATGAGCAGTTCTTC. The full variable domain, with the rest looked up from reference TRBV25-1 and TRBJ2-1, is EADIYQTPRYLVIGTGKKITLECSQTMGHDKMYWYQQDPGMELHLIHYSYGVNSTEKGDLSSESTVSRIRTEHFPLTLESARPSHTSQYLCASSVTGTNEQFFGPGTRLTVL.

V is TRBV21-1 and J is TRBJ2-3; the table assigns TRBD2, which was not confirmed against the DNA. TRBV21-1 is described as a pseudogene. This CDR3 contains 18 residues. The CDR3 protein is CASRARWGVAGSTDTQYF. The CDR3 nucleotides are TGTGCCAGCCGGGCTAGGTGGGGAGTAGCGGGAAGCACAGATACGCAGTATTTT.

The gene calls are TRBV19 and TRBJ2-7, with D unclear. Trimming stripped 3 bases from V and 6 bases from J, with 15 bases between. This CDR3 is built from 14 residues. The germline gives CDR1 LNHDA, CDR2 SQIVND (reference sequence). The CDR3 here is CASSIGVREAEQYF. CDR3 DNA: TGTGCCAGTAGTATCGGAGTAAGAGAGGCCGAGCAGTACTTC.

The CDR3 loop reads CASSRGTGNNEQFF. The CDR3 nucleotides are TGCGCCAGCAGCCGGGGGACAGGGAACAATGAGCAGTTCTTC. This chain joins TRBV5-1 and TRBJ2-1, with 9 positions matching TRBD1. This CDR3 is 14 amino acids long. V gave up 4 bases and J gave up 5 bases; unmatched junction bases: 4. Germline-derived CDR1 and CDR2 are SGHRS and YFSETQ.

The chain uses TRBV9 and TRBJ1-3; 10 bases are shared with TRBD1. The CDR3 sequence is 17 residues long. CDR1 and CDR2 from the germline V gene are SGDLS and YYNGEE. With V trimmed by 2 bases and J by 1 base, 6 bases remained unmatched. CDR3 sequence (DNA): TGTGCCAGCAGCGTTGCGACAGGGGGCCAGTCTGGAAACACCATATATTTT. Translating it yields CASSVATGGQSGNTIYF. Full variable domain (remainder filled in from reference TRBV9 and TRBJ1-3): DSGVTQTPKHLITATGQRVTLRCSPRSGDLSVYWYQQSLDQGLQFLIQYYNGEERAKGNILERFSAQQFPDLHSELNLSSLELGDSALYFCASSVATGGQSGNTIYFGEGSWLTVV.

This chain uses TRBV5-4 with TRBJ2-5; 8 nucleotides agree with TRBD2. The CDR3 consists of 15 residues. Trimming took 4 bases from V and 2 from J; bases not matched to a gene: 7. Germline-derived CDR1 and CDR2 are SGHNT and YYREEE (reference sequence). This chain's CDR3 is CASSPGLEIQETQYF. DNA for the CDR3: TGTGCCAGCAGCCCGGGACTAGAGATACAAGAGACCCAGTACTTC.

The rearrangement links TRBV6-1 to TRBJ2-5; TRBD2 matches 7 bases. The germline V gene has CDR1 MNHNS and CDR2 SASEGT. The CDR3 extends over 16 amino acids. V gave up 4 bases and J gave up 5 bases; unmatched junction bases: 13. The CDR3 bases are TGTGCCAGCAGTGTTCAGGCTTGGGGGGGTTCCGAGACCCAGTACTTC. Amino acid sequence: CASSVQAWGGSETQYF.

CDR3 sequence reads: CASSLGGGAETQYF. As DNA, the CDR3 is TGTGCCAGCAGCTTAGGAGGGGGCGCAGAGACCCAGTACTTC. The chain has TRBV11-3 and TRBJ2-5, with 7 bases matching TRBD1. CDR1 SGHNT and CDR2 YENEEA come from the germline V gene. With V trimmed by 1 base and J by 4 bases, 3 bases remained unmatched. The CDR3 consists of 14 residues.

The V and J genes are TRBV6-1 and TRBJ2-4, with D perhaps matching TRBD1 (6 bases). Germline CDR1 and CDR2: MNHNS and SASEGT. The CDR3 contains 15 residues. The germline V and J ends were trimmed by 4 bases and 2 bases, with 12 bases remaining between them. The CDR3: CASSGFTGPKNIQYF. The CDR3 DNA sequence: TGTGCCAGCAGTGGTTTTACAGGGCCCAAAAACATTCAGTACTTC.

This clone was observed once. The chain is built from TRBV9 and TRBJ2-5, with D tentatively TRBD2 (5 bases). Germline V gene lookup returns CDR1 SGDLS and CDR2 YYNGEE. The length of the CDR3 is 14 residues. Between the trimmed V and J ends, which lost 3 bases and 1 base, there was a span of 10 bases. In DNA form, the CDR3 reads TGTGCCAGCAGCGCCCCCCGGGGCCAAGAGACCCAGTACTTC. It codes for CASSAPRGQETQYF.

This chain joins TRBV15 and TRBJ2-3, with D tentatively TRBD1 (5 bases). Germline-derived CDR1 and CDR2 are LNHNV and YYDKDF (reference sequence). The CDR3 consists of 17 residues. The V end lost 0 bases, the J end lost 2 bases, and 15 bases lay between the germline ends. The CDR3 sequence: CATSRDTGPTPTDTQYF. CDR3 sequence (DNA): TGTGCCACCAGCAGAGATACAGGTCCAACCCCCACAGATACGCAGTATTTT.

This sequence joins TRBV28 and TRBJ2-7, with TRBD2 matching 14 bases. CDR1 is MDHEN and CDR2 is SYDVKM in the germline V gene. CDR3 length equals 17 residues. Losses at the gene ends were 6 bases for V and 3 bases for J; bases not matched to a gene: 10. CDR3 protein: CASRGLAGVPSDYEQYF. CDR3 nucleotides: TGTGCCAGCAGGGGACTAGCGGGAGTACCTTCCGACTACGAGCAGTACTTC.

This clone is a singleton in its sample. The gene calls are TRBV5-4 and TRBJ1-2; the D is unclear. The CDR3 covers 14 residues. Germline-derived CDR1 and CDR2 are SGHNT and YYREEE (reference sequence). Trimming pared 3 bases from V and 3 bases from J, leaving 12 bases between. The CDR3 here is CASSSRDLDYGYTF. CDR3 coding DNA: TGTGCCAGCAGCTCCCGGGATTTGGACTATGGCTACACCTTC.

The rearrangement uses TRBV6-6 and TRBJ1-3, with D hard to call. Per germline, CDR1 MNHNY and CDR2 SVGAGI (reference sequence). The CDR3 runs to 14 residues. V was cut by 6 bases and J by 0 bases, with 9 bases left in between. The CDR3 sequence is CASREMSSGNTIYF. CDR3 nucleotides: TGTGCCAGCAGAGAGATGTCCTCTGGAAACACCATATATTTT.

The chain carries TRBV11-3 and TRBJ1-1, with a weak D call TRBD1 (5 bases). Germline V gives CDR1 SGHNT, CDR2 YENEEA. The CDR3 has 14 amino acids. The V gene lost 6 bases and the J gene lost 1 base, with 12 bases spanning the gap. CDR3 nucleotides: TGTGCCAGCAGTATGGGGGGTCAGAACACTGAAGCTTTCTTT. Translated, it gives CASSMGGQNTEAFF.

The rearrangement links TRBV7-9 to TRBJ2-7; 10 positions agree with TRBD1. Germline CDR1 and CDR2: SEHNR and FQNEAQ (reference sequence). The CDR3 consists of 14 residues. The V segment lost 3 bases and the J segment 5 bases; nucleotides outside the gene matches: 4. The CDR3 spells CASSFGQGVHEQYF. In nucleotides, the CDR3 is TGTGCCAGCAGCTTTGGACAGGGGGTACACGAGCAGTACTTC.

The chain links TRBV5-4 to TRBJ1-2, with TRBD1 matching 7 bases. The CDR3 sequence is 13 residues long. The J segment lost 4 bases and the V segment lost 4 bases, leaving 4 bases of the junction unmatched. From germline, CDR1 is SGHNT and CDR2 YYREEE (reference sequence). CDR3 DNA sequence: TGTGCCAGCAGCCGAGACAGGGCCTATGGCTACACCTTC. This sequence encodes CASSRDRAYGYTF.

The CDR3 sequence is CASSQDRVNTEAFF. The CDR3 coding sequence is TGCGCCAGCAGCCAAGATCGGGTGAACACTGAAGCTTTCTTT. The chain couples TRBV4-1 to TRBJ1-1; D call uncertain. Germline V gene lookup returns CDR1 MGHRA and CDR2 YSYEKL. The length of the CDR3 is 14 residues. V lost 0 bases and J lost 0, with 5 bases in between.

The chain employs TRBV6-5 and TRBJ1-3, with D unclear. Germline V CDR1 and CDR2: MNHEY, SVGAGI. V was pared by 7 bases and J by 0 bases, with 4 bases between. The CDR3 sequence is 12 residues long. The CDR3 loop reads CASTGSGNTIYF. DNA for the CDR3: TGTGCCAGCACCGGCTCTGGAAACACCATATATTTT.

V and J are TRBV5-1 and TRBJ2-1; 12 bases agree with TRBD1. Germline CDR1 is SGHRS and CDR2 is YFSETQ. J lost 8 bases, V lost 4 bases, and 7 bases had no gene match. The CDR3 is 15 residues long. As DNA, the CDR3 is TGCGCCAGCAGCCCGGGACAGGGGGCTTTAGATGAGCAGTTCTTC. Protein product: CASSPGQGALDEQFF.

The chain carries TRBV27 and TRBJ2-2; no clear D. CDR3 length equals 17 residues. The germline V gene has CDR1 MNHEY and CDR2 SMNVEV (reference sequence). Between the trimmed V and J ends, which lost 5 bases and 0 bases, there was a span of 16 bases. The CDR3 sequence is CASSPLGGSANTGELFF. The CDR3 region has the DNA TGTGCCAGCAGTCCACTCGGCGGAAGCGCGAACACCGGGGAGCTGTTTTTT.

This chain joins TRBV9 and TRBJ2-1; 7 nucleotides line up with TRBD2. V trimming: 4 bases; J trimming: 4 bases; junction bases outside the gene matches: 11. The CDR3 length is 16 residues. Germline V CDR1 and CDR2: SGDLS, YYNGEE. CDR3 nucleotides: TGTGCCAGCAGCCCCCGTCTGTCGGGAGGTTACAATGAGCAGTTCTTC. Its protein is CASSPRLSGGYNEQFF.

The V and J genes are TRBV28 and TRBJ1-5; 7 positions agree with TRBD1. The CDR3 has 16 residues. CDR1 and CDR2 from the germline V gene are MDHEN and SYDVKM. The V gene end was trimmed by 4 bases and the J gene end by 1 base; junction bases not matched to a gene: 7. The CDR3 loop is CASSSPDRASNQPQHF. The DNA of the CDR3 is TGTGCCAGCAGTTCCCCCGACAGGGCGAGCAATCAGCCCCAGCATTTT.

V is TRBV5-6 and J is TRBJ1-5; D might be TRBD1 (6 bases). The CDR3 contains 16 residues. CDR1 is SGHDT, CDR2 YYEEEE, per germline. Trimming removed 4 bases at V and 2 bases at J, with 16 bases between. The CDR3 here is CASSLTLGGGNQPQHF. The CDR3 region has the DNA TGTGCCAGCAGCCTTACCCTAGGGGGGGGCAATCAGCCCCAGCATTTT.

The table lists this clone with a count of one. In DNA, the CDR3 is TGTGCCAGCAGTTACTCGAGACAAATCTACGAGCAGTACTTC. It translates to CASSYSRQIYEQYF. The rearrangement links TRBV6-6 to TRBJ2-7; D remains ambiguous. The CDR3 is made up of 14 amino acids. Germline CDR1 is MNHNY and CDR2 is SVGAGI (reference sequence). Trimming took off 0 bases at V and 3 bases at J, with 9 bases between the two ends.

This chain joins TRBV4-1 and TRBJ1-1, with 7 positions matching TRBD1. This CDR3 contains 16 residues. The V gene's germline CDR1 is MGHRA and CDR2 YSYEKL. The V and J ends lost 4 bases and 0 bases, in that order; junction bases with no gene match: 8. CDR3 residues: CASSLQSTGVNTEAFF. CDR3 DNA: TGCGCCAGCAGCCTTCAGTCAACAGGGGTGAACACTGAAGCTTTCTTT.